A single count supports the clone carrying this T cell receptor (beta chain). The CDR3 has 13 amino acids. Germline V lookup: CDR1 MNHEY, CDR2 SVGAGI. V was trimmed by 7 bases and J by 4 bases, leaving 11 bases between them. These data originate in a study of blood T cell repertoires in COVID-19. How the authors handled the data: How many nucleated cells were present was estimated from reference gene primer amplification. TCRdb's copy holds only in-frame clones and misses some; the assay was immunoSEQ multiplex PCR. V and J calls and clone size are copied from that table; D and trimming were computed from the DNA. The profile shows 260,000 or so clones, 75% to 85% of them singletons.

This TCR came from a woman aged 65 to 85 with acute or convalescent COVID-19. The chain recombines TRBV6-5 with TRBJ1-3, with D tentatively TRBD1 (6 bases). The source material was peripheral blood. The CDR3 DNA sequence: TGTGCCAGCACTACAGGGAGCGGAAACACCATATATTTT. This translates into CASTTGSGNTIYF.